One T cell receptor beta chain is described in this entry. Its antigen remains unknown. A read error is possible here, since a much larger clone lies one base away. Only newly diagnosed hyperthyroidism patients aged 18 to 65, with under 2 months' duration, were enrolled. Establishment of the diagnosis relied upon clinical symptoms, serum thyroxine, TRAb, thyroid ultrasound and orbital computed tomography. The data were obtained in a study of Graves' ophthalmopathy and Graves' hyperthyroidism. Study-wide background: Stable hyperthyroid donors showed no ophthalmopathy during 18 months follow-up. Study-level results: Ophthalmopathy cases were distinguished from stable hyperthyroidism by a 13-signature model, reaching 87.88% sensitivity and around 83% specificity.

Researchers took RNA transcripts and amplified TCR beta CDR3 regions from them. The workflow started with a first-round RT-PCR run with HTBI primers and then moved on to a second-round multiplex PCR. TCRdb re-analysed the multiplex PCR reads in MiXCR, keeping a single row per CDR3 protein. The data hold 450,000 to 600,000 distinct CDR3 sequences, with just under 40% observed a single time. The origin of this receptor is an adult man with Graves' hyperthyroidism. The sample taken for sequencing was peripheral blood or thyroid tissue (not recorded which).

The chain's CDR3 is CACSLVGRGAHNSPLHF. The CDR3 DNA is TGTGCCTGCAGCTTGGTAGGAAGAGGCGCCCATAATTCACCCCTCCACTTT. The gene calls are TRBV7-2 and TRBJ1-6, with no clear D. This CDR3 region has 17 residues. CDR1 SGHTA and CDR2 FQGNSA come from the germline V gene.